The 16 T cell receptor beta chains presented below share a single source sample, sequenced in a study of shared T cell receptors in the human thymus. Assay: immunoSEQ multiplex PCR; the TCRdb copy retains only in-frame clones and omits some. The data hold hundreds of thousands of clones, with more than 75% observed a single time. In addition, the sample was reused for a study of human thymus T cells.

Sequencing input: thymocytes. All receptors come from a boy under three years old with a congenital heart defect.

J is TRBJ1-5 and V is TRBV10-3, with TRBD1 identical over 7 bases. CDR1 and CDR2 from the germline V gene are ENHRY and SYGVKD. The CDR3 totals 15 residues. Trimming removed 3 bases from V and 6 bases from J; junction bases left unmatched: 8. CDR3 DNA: TGTGCCATCAGTGAACAGGGGCGTCCGACTCAGCCCCAGCATTTT. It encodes CAISEQGRPTQPQHF.

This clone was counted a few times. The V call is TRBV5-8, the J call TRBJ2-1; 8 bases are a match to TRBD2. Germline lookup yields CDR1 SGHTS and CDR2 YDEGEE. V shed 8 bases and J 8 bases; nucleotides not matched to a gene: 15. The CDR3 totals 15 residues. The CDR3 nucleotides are TGTGCCAGGCCTCCGGGGGGGCCCAAGCACGATGAGCAGTTCTTC. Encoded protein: CARPPGGPKHDEQFF.

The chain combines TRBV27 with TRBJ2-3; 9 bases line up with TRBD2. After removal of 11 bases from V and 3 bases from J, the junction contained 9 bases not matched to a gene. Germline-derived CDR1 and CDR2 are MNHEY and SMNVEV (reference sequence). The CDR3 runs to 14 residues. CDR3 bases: TGTGCCGGAATACCGGGACTAGCTACAGATACGCAGTATTTT. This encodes CAGIPGLATDTQYF.

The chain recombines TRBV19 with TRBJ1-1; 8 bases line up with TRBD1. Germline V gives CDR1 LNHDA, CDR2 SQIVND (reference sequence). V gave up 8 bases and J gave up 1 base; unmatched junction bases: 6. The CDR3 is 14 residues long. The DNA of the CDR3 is TGTGCCAGTTTCCCAGGGGGCACGAACACTGAAGCTTTCTTT. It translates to CASFPGGTNTEAFF.

DNA for the CDR3: TGTGCCAGCAGTTGGGAGGGCAATCAGCCCCAGCATTTT. Protein: CASSWEGNQPQHF. V and J are TRBV28 and TRBJ1-5; D not certain. The CDR3 is 13 residues long. CDR1 MDHEN and CDR2 SYDVKM come from the germline V gene. Trimming pared 4 bases from V and 2 bases from J, leaving 6 bases between.

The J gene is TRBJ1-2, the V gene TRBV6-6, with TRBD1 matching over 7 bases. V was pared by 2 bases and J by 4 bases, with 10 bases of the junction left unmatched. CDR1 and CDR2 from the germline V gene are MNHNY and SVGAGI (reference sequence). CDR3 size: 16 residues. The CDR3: CASSYKDLGQFYGYTF. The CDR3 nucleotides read TGTGCCAGCAGTTACAAAGACTTGGGACAGTTCTATGGCTACACCTTC.

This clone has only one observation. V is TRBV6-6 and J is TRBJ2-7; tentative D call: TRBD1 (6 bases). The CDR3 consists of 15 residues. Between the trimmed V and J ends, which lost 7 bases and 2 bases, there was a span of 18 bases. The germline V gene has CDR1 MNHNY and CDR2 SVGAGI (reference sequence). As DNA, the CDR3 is TGTGCCAGCAATAAAGCCGGGACAAACACCTACGAGCAGTACTTC. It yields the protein CASNKAGTNTYEQYF.

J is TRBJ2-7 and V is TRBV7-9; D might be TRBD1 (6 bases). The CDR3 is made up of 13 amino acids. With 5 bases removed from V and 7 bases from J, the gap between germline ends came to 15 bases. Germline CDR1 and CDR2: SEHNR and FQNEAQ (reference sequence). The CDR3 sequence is CASSAWGTPEQYF. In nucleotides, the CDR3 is TGTGCCAGCAGCGCCTGGGGGACACCGGAGCAGTACTTC.

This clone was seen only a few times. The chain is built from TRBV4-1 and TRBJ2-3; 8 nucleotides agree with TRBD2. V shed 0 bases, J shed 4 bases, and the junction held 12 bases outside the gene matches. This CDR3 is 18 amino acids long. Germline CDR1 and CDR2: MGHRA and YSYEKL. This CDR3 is CASSQEMELAEEADTQYF. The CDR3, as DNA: TGCGCCAGCAGCCAAGAAATGGAACTAGCGGAGGAGGCAGATACGCAGTATTTT.

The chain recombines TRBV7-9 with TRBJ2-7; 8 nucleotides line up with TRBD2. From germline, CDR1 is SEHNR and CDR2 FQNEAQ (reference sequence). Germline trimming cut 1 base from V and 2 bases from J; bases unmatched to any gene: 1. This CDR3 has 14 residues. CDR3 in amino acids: CASSLGGRPYEQYF. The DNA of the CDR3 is TGTGCCAGCAGCTTAGGCGGGAGGCCCTACGAGCAGTACTTC.

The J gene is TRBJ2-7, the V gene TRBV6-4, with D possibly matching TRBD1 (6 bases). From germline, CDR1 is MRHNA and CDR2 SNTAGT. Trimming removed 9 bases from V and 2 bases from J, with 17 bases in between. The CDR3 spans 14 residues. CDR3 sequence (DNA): TGTGCCAGTAAGAGGGACACTGTTGCCTACGAGCAGTACTTC. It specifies CASKRDTVAYEQYF.

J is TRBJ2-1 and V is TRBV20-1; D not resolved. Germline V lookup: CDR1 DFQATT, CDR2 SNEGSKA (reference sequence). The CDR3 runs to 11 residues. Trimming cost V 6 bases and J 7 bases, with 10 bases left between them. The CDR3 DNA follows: TGCAGTGCCCAAGTGAGTAATGAGCAGTTCTTC. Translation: CSAQVSNEQFF.

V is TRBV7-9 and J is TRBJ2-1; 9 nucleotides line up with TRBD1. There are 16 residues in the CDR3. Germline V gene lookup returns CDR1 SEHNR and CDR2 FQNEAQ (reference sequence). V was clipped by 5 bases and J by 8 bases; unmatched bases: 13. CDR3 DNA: TGTGCCAGCAGCCCCAGATTGGGGGACAGGGCCGATGAGCAGTTCTTC. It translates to CASSPRLGDRADEQFF. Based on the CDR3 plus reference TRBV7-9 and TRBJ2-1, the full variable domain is DTGVSQNPRHKITKRGQNVTFRCDPISEHNRLYWYRQTLGQGPEFLTYFQNEAQLEKSRLLSDRFSAERPKGSFSTLEIQRTEQGDSAMYLCASSPRLGDRADEQFFGPGTRLTVL.

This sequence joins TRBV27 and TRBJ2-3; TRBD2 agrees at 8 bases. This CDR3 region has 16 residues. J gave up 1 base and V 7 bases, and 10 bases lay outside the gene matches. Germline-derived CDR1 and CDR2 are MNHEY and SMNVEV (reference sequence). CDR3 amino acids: CASTNKRESGTDTQYF. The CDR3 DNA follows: TGTGCCAGCACTAACAAGCGGGAGTCTGGCACAGATACGCAGTATTTT.

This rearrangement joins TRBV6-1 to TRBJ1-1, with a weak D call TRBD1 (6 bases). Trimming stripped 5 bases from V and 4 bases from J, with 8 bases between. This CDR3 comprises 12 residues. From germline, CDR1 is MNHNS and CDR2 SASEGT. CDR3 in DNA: TGTGCCAGCAGTCTACAGGGCACTGAAGCTTTCTTT. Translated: CASSLQGTEAFF.

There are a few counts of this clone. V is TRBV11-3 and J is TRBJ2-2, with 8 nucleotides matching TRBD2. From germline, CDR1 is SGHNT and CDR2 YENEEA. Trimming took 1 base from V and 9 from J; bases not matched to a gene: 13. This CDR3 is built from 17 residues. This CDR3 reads CASSLAGRAGQARELFF. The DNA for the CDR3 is TGTGCCAGCAGCTTAGCCGGGAGGGCGGGCCAAGCCCGGGAGCTGTTTTTT.